Each of the 6 T cell receptor beta chains below was sequenced from the same sample in a study of CD8+ T cells in alopecia areata. The sequencing template was cDNA reverse transcribed from extracted RNA. Clones were sequenced by immunoSEQ multiplex PCR, and TCRdb holds only the in-frame ones, with some missing. The table shows 100,000 to 150,000 clones, with about 57% occurring only once. The specimen comprised CD4+ T cells sorted from blood, sampled at week 0. These receptors were taken from a human donor with alopecia areata.

V is TRBV7-9 and J is TRBJ2-7; D gene uncertain. The CDR3 contains 15 residues. The V end lost 1 base, the J end lost 2 bases, and 12 bases lay between the germline ends. From germline, CDR1 is SEHNR and CDR2 FQNEAQ (reference sequence). The CDR3 bases are TGTGCCAGCAGCTTAGTTGGCGGCGAAACCTACGAGCAGTACTTC. Protein: CASSLVGGETYEQYF.

The genes are TRBV7-2 and TRBJ1-1, with D perhaps TRBD1 (5 bases). The CDR3 has 14 residues. Germline CDR1 reads SGHTA; CDR2 reads FQGNSA. With 1 base removed from V and 6 bases from J, the gap between germline ends came to 12 bases. The DNA of the CDR3 is TGTGCCAGCAGCTTAGGAGGGACGAGGGCTGAAGCTTTCTTT. This encodes CASSLGGTRAEAFF. Looking up the rest from reference TRBV7-2 and TRBJ1-1 gives the full variable domain: GAGVSQSPSNKVTEKGKDVELRCDPISGHTALYWYRQSLGQGLEFLIYFQGNSAPDKSGLPSDRFSAERTGGSVSTLTIQRTQQEDSAVYLCASSLGGTRAEAFFGQGTRLTVV.

As DNA, the CDR3 is TGTGCCAGCAGTTACTCACTAGCTCAAGAGACCCAGTACTTC. Translation gives CASSYSLAQETQYF. V and J are TRBV6-5 and TRBJ2-5; D perhaps matches TRBD2 (6 bases). This CDR3 has 14 residues. V was pared by 0 bases and J by 2 bases, with 7 bases between. Germline CDR1 is MNHEY and CDR2 is SVGAGI.

The V call is TRBV6-6, the J call TRBJ2-7; 8 nucleotides agree with TRBD1. CDR3 length equals 14 residues. Germline V CDR1 and CDR2: MNHNY, SVGAGI (reference sequence). J lost 3 bases, V lost 6 bases, and 7 bases had no gene match. In DNA form, the CDR3 reads TGTGCCAGCAGCCGCGACAGGGGATACTACGAGCAGTACTTC. This sequence encodes CASSRDRGYYEQYF.

The V gene is TRBV4-1, the J gene TRBJ2-2; D may correspond to TRBD1 or TRBD2 (5 bases each). This CDR3 is 15 amino acids long. Germline assignment: CDR1 MGHRA and CDR2 YSYEKL. V lost 5 bases to trimming and J lost 5 bases, with 15 bases between them. The CDR3 nucleotides read TGCGCCAGCAGCTCAGGGAGTGGGGTGACCGGGGAGCTGTTTTTT. Translation gives CASSSGSGVTGELFF.

The chain has TRBV5-1 and TRBJ2-2; TRBD1 is a possible D gene (6 bases). Germline V CDR1 and CDR2: SGHRS, YFSETQ. The CDR3 is 15 residues long. Trimming shortened V by 3 bases and J by 4 bases, and 13 bases separated the two germline ends. The chain's CDR3 is CASSSGQPSTGELFF. Written as DNA, the CDR3 is TGCGCCAGCAGCTCAGGACAGCCGAGCACCGGGGAGCTGTTTTTT.